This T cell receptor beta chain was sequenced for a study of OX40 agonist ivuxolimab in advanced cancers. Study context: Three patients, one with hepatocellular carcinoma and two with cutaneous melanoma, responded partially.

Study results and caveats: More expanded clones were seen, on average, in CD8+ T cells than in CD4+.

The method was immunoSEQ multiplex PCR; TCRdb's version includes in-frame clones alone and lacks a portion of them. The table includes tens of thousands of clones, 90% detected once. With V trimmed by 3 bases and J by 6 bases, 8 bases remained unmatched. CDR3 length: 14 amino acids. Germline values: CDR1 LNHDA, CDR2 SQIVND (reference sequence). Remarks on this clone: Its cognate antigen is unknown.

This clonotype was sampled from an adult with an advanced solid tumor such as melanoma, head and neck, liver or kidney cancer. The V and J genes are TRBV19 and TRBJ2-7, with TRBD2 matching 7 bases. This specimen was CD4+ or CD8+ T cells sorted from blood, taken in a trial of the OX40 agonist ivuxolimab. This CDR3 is CASSIMPSGGEQYF. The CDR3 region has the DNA TGTGCCAGTAGTATCATGCCTTCGGGGGGCGAGCAGTACTTC.